This T cell receptor beta chain appears in the sequencing data of a study of shared clonotypes between healthy human individuals. On the study more broadly: Three men and two women, aged 18 to 49, were donors. CD4 naive cells filled three plates per donor, CD4 memory three, CD8 naive two and CD8 memory one.

Data came from immunoSEQ multiplex PCR; TCRdb stores just in-frame clones and leaves some out. The sample includes 1,500,000 or so clones, over 95% seen only once; the top ten take more than 0.9%. The length of the CDR3 is 17 residues. Germline V gives CDR1 SGHNT, CDR2 YYREEE (reference sequence). Trimming stripped 3 bases from V and 3 bases from J, with 19 bases between. The chain combines TRBV5-4 with TRBJ2-1; tentative D call: TRBD1 (6 bases). This TCR came from a man aged 30 to 39 in good health. Sequenced: naive CD4+ T cells sorted from blood. The subset: CD45RA+ positively selected. The CDR3 sequence is CASSSRSRGANYNEQFF. CDR3 DNA sequence: TGTGCCAGCAGCTCAAGGTCCAGGGGCGCGAACTACAATGAGCAGTTCTTC.